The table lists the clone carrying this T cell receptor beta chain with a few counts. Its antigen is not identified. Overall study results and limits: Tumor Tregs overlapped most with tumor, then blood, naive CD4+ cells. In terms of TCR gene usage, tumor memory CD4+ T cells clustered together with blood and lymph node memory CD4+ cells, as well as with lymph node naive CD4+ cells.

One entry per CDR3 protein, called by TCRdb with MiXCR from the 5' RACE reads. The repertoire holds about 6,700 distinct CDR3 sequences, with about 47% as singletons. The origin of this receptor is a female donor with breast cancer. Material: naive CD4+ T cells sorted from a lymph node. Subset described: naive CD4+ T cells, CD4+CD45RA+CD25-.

CDR3 amino acids: CSAREAEAGDTDTQYF. Here the CDR3 DNA reads TGCAGTGCTAGAGAAGCTGAGGCGGGAGACACAGATACGCAGTATTTT. This chain joins TRBV20-1 and TRBJ2-3; 7 bases align to TRBD2. Germline V lookup: CDR1 DFQATT, CDR2 SNEGSKA (reference sequence). The CDR3 covers 16 residues. Trimming took 0 bases from V and 2 from J; bases not matched to a gene: 8.